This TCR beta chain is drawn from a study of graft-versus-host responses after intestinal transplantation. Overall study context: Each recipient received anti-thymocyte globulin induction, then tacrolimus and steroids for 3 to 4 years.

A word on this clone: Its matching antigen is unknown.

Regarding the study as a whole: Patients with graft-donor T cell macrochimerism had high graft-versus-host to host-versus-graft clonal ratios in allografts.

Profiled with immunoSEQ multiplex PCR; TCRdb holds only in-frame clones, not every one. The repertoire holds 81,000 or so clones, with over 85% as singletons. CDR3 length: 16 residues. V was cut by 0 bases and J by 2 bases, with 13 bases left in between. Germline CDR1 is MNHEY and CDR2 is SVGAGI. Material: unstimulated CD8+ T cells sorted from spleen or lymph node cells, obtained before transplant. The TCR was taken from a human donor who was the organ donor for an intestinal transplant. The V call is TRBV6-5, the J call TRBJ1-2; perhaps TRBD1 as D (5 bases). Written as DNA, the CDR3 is TGTGCCAGCAGTTACTCTCAGGGCGGTTGGAACTATGGCTACACCTTC. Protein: CASSYSQGGWNYGYTF.